This entry concerns a single T cell receptor beta chain. Its antigen is undetermined. These data come from a study of cytomegalovirus exposure and HLA in healthy donors. When sampled, the donors appeared nominally healthy, though they likely had unrecorded immune exposures. The PCR made use of 60 Vbeta and 13 Jbeta primers. TCRdb keeps only in-frame clones here, not all; method: immunoSEQ multiplex PCR. Of 100,000 or so clones in the sample, around 77% were seen once. V was pared by 0 bases and J by 2 bases, with 10 bases of the junction left unmatched. Germline-derived CDR1 and CDR2 are LGHNA and YSLEER. This CDR3 contains 18 residues. Regarding the study as a whole: An analysis done earlier found most TCR beta V segments productive about 87% or about 30% of the time.

The genes are TRBV4-3 and TRBJ2-1; 7 bases align to TRBD1. This clonotype originated in a woman between 40 and 50 years old in good health and CMV-seropositive. Sequenced material: PBMCs. DNA for the CDR3: TGCGCCAGCAGCCAAGAAGGGGGTGAGGGGGCGACCTACAATGAGCAGTTCTTC. Protein product: CASSQEGGEGATYNEQFF.